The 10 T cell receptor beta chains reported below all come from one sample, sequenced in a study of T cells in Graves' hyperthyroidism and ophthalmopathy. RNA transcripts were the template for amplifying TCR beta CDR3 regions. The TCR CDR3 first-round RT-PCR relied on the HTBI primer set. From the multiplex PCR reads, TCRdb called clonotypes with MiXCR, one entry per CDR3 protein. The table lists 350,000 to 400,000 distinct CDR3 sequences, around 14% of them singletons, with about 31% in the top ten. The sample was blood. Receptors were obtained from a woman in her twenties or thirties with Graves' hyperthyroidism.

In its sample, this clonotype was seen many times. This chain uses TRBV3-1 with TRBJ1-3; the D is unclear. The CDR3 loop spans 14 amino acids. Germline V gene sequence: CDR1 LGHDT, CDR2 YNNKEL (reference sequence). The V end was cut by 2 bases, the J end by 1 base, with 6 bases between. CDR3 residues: CASSQKQSGNTIYF. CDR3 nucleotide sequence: TGTGCCAGCAGCCAAAAACAGTCTGGAAACACCATATATTTT.

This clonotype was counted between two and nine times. DNA of the CDR3: TGTGCCAGCAGTTTAGTAACAAGATCTAATGAAAAACTGTTTTTT. Translated: CASSLVTRSNEKLFF. The chain combines TRBV28 with TRBJ1-4; D ambiguous. The CDR3 totals 15 residues. The germline V gene encodes CDR1 MDHEN and CDR2 SYDVKM. V was shortened by 2 bases and J by 3 bases, with 10 bases between the two germline ends.

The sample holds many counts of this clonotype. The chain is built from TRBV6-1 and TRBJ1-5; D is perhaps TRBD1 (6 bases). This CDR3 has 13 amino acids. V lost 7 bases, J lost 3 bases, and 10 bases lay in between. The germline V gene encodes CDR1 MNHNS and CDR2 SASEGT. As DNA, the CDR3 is TGTGCCAGCACCGGACAGCTCAATCAGCCCCAGCATTTT. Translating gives CASTGQLNQPQHF.

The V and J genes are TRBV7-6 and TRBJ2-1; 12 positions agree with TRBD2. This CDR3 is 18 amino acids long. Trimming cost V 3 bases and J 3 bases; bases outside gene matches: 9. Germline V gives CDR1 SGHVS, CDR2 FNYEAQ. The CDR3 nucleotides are TGTGCCAGCAGCTTGGCCGCTAGCGGGAGGGCCAACTACAATGAGCAGTTCTTC. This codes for CASSLAASGRANYNEQFF.

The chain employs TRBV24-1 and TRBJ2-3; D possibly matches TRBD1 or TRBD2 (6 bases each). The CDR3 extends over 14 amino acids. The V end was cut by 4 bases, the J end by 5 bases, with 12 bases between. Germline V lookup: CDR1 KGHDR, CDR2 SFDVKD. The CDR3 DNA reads TGTGCCACCAGTGAACGGGGGCTGGGAGATACGCAGTATTTT. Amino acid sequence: CATSERGLGDTQYF.

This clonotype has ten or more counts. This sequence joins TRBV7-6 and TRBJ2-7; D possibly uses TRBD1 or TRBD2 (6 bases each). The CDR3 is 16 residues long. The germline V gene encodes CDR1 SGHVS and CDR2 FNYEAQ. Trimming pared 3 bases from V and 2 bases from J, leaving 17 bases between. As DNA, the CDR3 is TGTGCCAGCAGCTTGCAAGGGGGGAGCGGAACCTACGAGCAGTACTTC. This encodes CASSLQGGSGTYEQYF.

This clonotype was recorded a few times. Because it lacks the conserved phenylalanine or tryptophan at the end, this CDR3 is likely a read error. This CDR3 is CASSVGADTQYS. CDR3 in DNA: TGTGCCAGCAGCGTAGGGGCAGATACGCAGTATTCT. This rearrangement joins TRBV9 to TRBJ2-3; D ambiguous. Germline loops: CDR1 SGDLS, CDR2 YYNGEE. V lost 0 bases, J lost 4 bases, and 3 bases lay in between. The CDR3 is made up of 12 amino acids.

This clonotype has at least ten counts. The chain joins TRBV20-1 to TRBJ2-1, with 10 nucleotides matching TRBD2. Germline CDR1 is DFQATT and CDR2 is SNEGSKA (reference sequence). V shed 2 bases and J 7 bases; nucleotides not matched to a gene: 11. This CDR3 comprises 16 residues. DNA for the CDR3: TGCAGTGCTAGAATCATTTGGGCTAGCGGGAGTAATGAGCAGTTCTTC. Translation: CSARIIWASGSNEQFF.

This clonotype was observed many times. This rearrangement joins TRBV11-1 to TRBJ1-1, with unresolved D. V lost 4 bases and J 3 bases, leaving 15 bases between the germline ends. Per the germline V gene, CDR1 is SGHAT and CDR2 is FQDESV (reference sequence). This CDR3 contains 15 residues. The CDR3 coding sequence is TGTGCCAGCAGCTCTCTAGGTGGGTCGGACACTGAAGCTTTCTTT. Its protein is CASSSLGGSDTEAFF. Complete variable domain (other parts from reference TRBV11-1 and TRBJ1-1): EAEVAQSPRYKITEKSQAVAFWCDPISGHATLYWYRQILGQGPELLVQFQDESVVDDSQLPKDRFSAERLKGVDSTLKIQPAELGDSAMYLCASSSLGGSDTEAFFGQGTRLTVV.

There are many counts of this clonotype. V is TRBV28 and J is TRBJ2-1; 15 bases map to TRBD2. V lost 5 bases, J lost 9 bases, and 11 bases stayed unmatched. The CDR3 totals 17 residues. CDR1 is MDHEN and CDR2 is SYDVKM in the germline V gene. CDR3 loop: CASSPGIRGLAGGEQFF. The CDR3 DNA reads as TGTGCCAGCAGTCCAGGGATAAGGGGACTAGCGGGGGGTGAGCAGTTCTTC.